These T cell receptor beta chains were read from a single sample in a study of blood T cell repertoires in COVID-19. Produced via immunoSEQ multiplex PCR; TCRdb's table is partial and in-frame only. The table lists about 140,000 clones, about 80% of them singletons. The sample was peripheral blood. The receptor set was obtained from a man in his fifties or sixties with acute or convalescent COVID-19. CDR3s include the opening cysteine and the closing phenylalanine or tryptophan. D genes are given only for firm matches. Not every row has a clone size; where given, it reads once, few, many or a size class.

TRBJ1-6 - TRBV10-3 - CAISESGVAGSPLHF TGTGCCATCAGTGAGTCAGGGGTGGCGGGATCACCCCTCCACTTT
TRBJ2-1 TRBD1 TRBV4-1 - CASSLTGGISEQFF TGCGCCAGCAGCTTGACAGGGGGCATAAGTGAGCAGTTCTTC
TRBJ1-2 - TRBV25-1 - CASRSGSSGRGYTF TGTGCCAGCAGGTCCGGGAGCTCCGGCCGTGGCTACACCTTC
TRBJ1-5 TRBD1 TRBV27 - CASSLQGAQGKPQHF TGTGCCAGCAGTTTACAGGGGGCCCAAGGAAAGCCCCAGCATTTT
TRBJ2-2 TRBD2 TRBV5-1 - CASSFGPRGGGHRTANTGELFF TGCGCCAGCAGCTTTGGTCCTCGCGGGGGGGGACATAGAACCGCAAACACCGGGGAGCTGTTTTTT
TRBJ2-6 - TRBV20-1 - CSASDGSSGANVLTF TGCAGTGCTAGTGACGGGTCCTCTGGGGCCAACGTCCTGACTTTC
TRBJ2-7 - TRBV13 - CASSLAGSYEQYF TGTGCCAGCAGCTTAGCAGGATCCTACGAGCAGTACTTC
TRBJ2-5 TRBD2 TRBV19 - CASSTGLAKETQYF TGTGCCAGTAGTACCGGACTAGCGAAAGAGACCCAGTACTTC
TRBJ2-2 - TRBV10-1 few CASSESNWQNTGELFF TGCGCCAGCAGTGAGTCGAATTGGCAGAACACCGGGGAGCTGTTTTTT
TRBJ2-7 - TRBV10-2 - CASRSIYEQYF TGCGCCAGCAGAAGCATCTACGAGCAGTACTTC
TRBJ1-5 - TRBV7-9 - CASSFQEDQPQHF TGTGCCAGCAGCTTCCAGGAGGATCAGCCCCAGCATTTT
TRBJ2-7 - TRBV12-2 once CASRFLTGRIEQYF TGTGCAAGTCGCTTCCTTACAGGGAGAATAGAGCAGTACTTC
TRBJ1-6 - TRBV18 - CASSTGSPYNSPLHF TGTGCCAGCTCAACAGGGAGCCCCTATAATTCACCCCTCCACTTT
TRBJ1-1 TRBD1 TRBV5-3 - CARRPTGGAVNTEAFF TGTGCCAGAAGGCCGACAGGGGGTGCCGTGAACACTGAAGCTTTCTTT
TRBJ1-2 - TRBV5-6 many CASSLSPPNYGYTF TGTGCCAGCAGCTTATCCCCTCCCAACTATGGCTACACCTTC
TRBJ1-2 - TRBV6-1 - CASSESWGRYTF TGTGCCAGCAGTGAATCCTGGGGGCGTTACACCTTC
TRBJ2-1 - TRBV6-6 - CASSYSSGQGNNEQFF TGTGCCAGCAGTTACTCGAGTGGGCAGGGGAACAATGAGCAGTTCTTC
TRBJ2-3 - TRBV5-4 - CASSRTGSTDTQYF TGTGCCAGCAGCAGGACTGGCAGCACAGATACGCAGTATTTT
TRBJ1-2 TRBD1 TRBV27 - CASSLRGQGTYGYTF TGTGCCAGCAGTTTAAGGGGACAGGGGACCTATGGCTACACCTTC
TRBJ2-5 TRBD1 TRBV30 - CAWSGTGEWTQYF TGTGCCTGGAGTGGGACAGGAGAATGGACCCAGTACTTC
TRBJ1-3 TRBD1 TRBV6-1 - CASSELGTGLSGNTIYF TGTGCCAGCAGTGAACTCGGGACAGGACTCTCTGGAAACACCATATATTTT
TRBJ1-4 TRBD1 TRBV9 - CASSTGTGPGEKLFF TGTGCCAGCAGCACGGGGACAGGGCCAGGCGAAAAACTGTTTTTT
TRBJ1-2 TRBD1 TRBV6-5 - CASSLTGDANYGYTF TGTGCCAGCAGCCTGACAGGGGACGCTAACTATGGCTACACCTTC
TRBJ2-3 TRBD2 TRBV5-1 - CASSLVGGYTDTQYF TGCGCCAGCAGCTTGGTCGGGGGGTACACAGATACGCAGTATTTT
TRBJ1-1 - TRBV2 - CASSEEDRVGTEAFF TGTGCCAGCAGTGAGGAAGACCGGGTGGGCACTGAAGCTTTCTTT
TRBJ2-2 - TRBV23-1 - CASSRQSGTGELFF TGCGCCAGCAGCCGTCAATCGGGCACCGGGGAGCTGTTTTTT
TRBJ2-2 - TRBV7-9 - CASSQTGTGELFF TGTGCCAGCAGCCAAACAGGGACCGGGGAGCTGTTTTTT
TRBJ1-5 - TRBV7-2 - CASSHRATGPQHF TGTGCCAGCAGCCACAGGGCGACGGGGCCCCAGCATTTT
TRBJ1-5 - TRBV6-6 - CASSLANQPQHF TGTGCCAGCAGCCTAGCGAATCAGCCCCAGCATTTT
TRBJ1-4 - TRBV5-1 - CASSLVGTATNEKLFF TGCGCCAGCAGCTTGGTCGGAACAGCAACTAATGAAAAACTGTTTTTT
TRBJ1-3 - TRBV30 - CAWQGSGNTIYF TGTGCCTGGCAGGGATCTGGAAACACCATATATTTT
TRBJ1-3 TRBD1 TRBV24-1 - CATSDSRTGGSGNTIYF TGTGCCACCAGTGATTCTAGGACAGGGGGCTCTGGAAACACCATATATTTT
TRBJ1-2 TRBD1 TRBV27 many CASSPVTGGDGYTF TGTGCCAGCAGCCCCGTTACAGGGGGCGATGGCTACACCTTC
TRBJ1-2 - TRBV19 - CASSVTGFWGYTF TGTGCCAGTAGTGTCACAGGGTTTTGGGGCTACACCTTC